This T cell receptor beta chain was observed in a study of shared clonotypes between healthy human individuals. Study conclusions and caveats: Generation of non-shared clonotypes was less probable than generation of clonotypes shared by all four donors.

As defined, naive CD8 cells were CD45RO-negative and positively selected for CCR7, with terminally differentiated effector memory CD45RA+ cells excluded. As regards this clone: Antigen: not known.

V gave up 8 bases and J gave up 4 bases; unmatched junction bases: 13. Germline CDR1 reads MNHEY; CDR2 reads SMNVEV (reference sequence). The CDR3 loop spans 16 amino acids. An approximately 220 ng quantity of DNA, 30,000 to 35,000 T cell genomes, went into the sorted-subset replicate PCRs. Original handling: With immunoSEQ giving junction-only sequences and no quality scores, filtering differed. TCRdb's copy holds only in-frame clones and misses some; the assay was immunoSEQ multiplex PCR. V, J and clone size are those of that table, while D and trimming were read from the DNA. The top ten hold 1.5% to 2% of the sample, which has approximately 2,200,000 clones, about 93% seen once.

The material sequenced was naive CD8+ T cells from PBMCs. The V and J genes are TRBV27 and TRBJ2-7; the match to TRBD1 covers 11 bases. The receptor comes from a man between 18 and 29 years old in good health. Some clones in this sample may be carry-over from other donors' samples. In DNA, the CDR3 is TGTGCCAGCGGATCCGGGACAGGGGGTCTTGGATACGAGCAGTACTTC. It encodes CASGSGTGGLGYEQYF.